These 18 T cell receptor beta chains were sequenced from one sample in a study of T cell changes during pregnancy in multiple sclerosis. Some clones are missing from TCRdb's copy, which holds only in-frame ones; the method was immunoSEQ multiplex PCR. The table lists tens of thousands of clones, approximately 90% of them singletons. Sequenced material: CD8+ T cells from peripheral blood mononuclear cells, taken in the first trimester of pregnancy. These receptors were collected from a female donor with multiple sclerosis, enrolled in a pregnancy study.

The gene calls are TRBV6-6 and TRBJ2-1; 8 bases agree with TRBD2. Germline-derived CDR1 and CDR2 are MNHNY and SVGAGI (reference sequence). This CDR3 is 16 amino acids long. V trimming: 7 bases; J trimming: 5 bases; junction bases outside the gene matches: 13. CDR3 loop: CASTNWEREFDNEQFF. The CDR3 region has the DNA TGTGCCAGCACCAACTGGGAGCGGGAGTTCGACAATGAGCAGTTCTTC.

This chain joins TRBV6-5 and TRBJ1-2; TRBD1 might be the D (5 bases). Germline V gives CDR1 MNHEY, CDR2 SVGAGI. The V end lost 6 bases, the J end lost 3 bases, and 17 bases lay between the germline ends. This CDR3 is 15 amino acids long. CDR3 sequence: CASRHLEGRDYGYTF. CDR3 DNA sequence: TGTGCCAGCAGACACTTGGAGGGGAGGGACTATGGCTACACCTTC.

The gene calls are TRBV19 and TRBJ2-1; unclear D gene. The germline CDR1 and CDR2 sequences are LNHDA and SQIVND (reference sequence). This CDR3 contains 13 residues. Deletions cut 7 bases from V and 6 bases from J, with 13 bases between. The CDR3 spells CASTPGPLNEQFF. DNA of the CDR3: TGTGCCAGTACCCCTGGGCCCCTCAATGAGCAGTTCTTC.

The chain has TRBV7-9 and TRBJ1-1, with 11 bases identical to TRBD1. The CDR3 extends over 14 amino acids. With 4 bases clipped from V and 5 bases from J, the junction kept 3 bases outside the gene matches. Germline-derived CDR1 and CDR2 are SEHNR and FQNEAQ (reference sequence). The CDR3 sequence is CASSWDRGVTEAFF. CDR3 nucleotides: TGTGCCAGCAGCTGGGACAGGGGGGTGACTGAAGCTTTCTTT. Drawing the rest from reference TRBV7-9 and TRBJ1-1, the complete variable domain is DTGVSQNPRHKITKRGQNVTFRCDPISEHNRLYWYRQTLGQGPEFLTYFQNEAQLEKSRLLSDRFSAERPKGSFSTLEIQRTEQGDSAMYLCASSWDRGVTEAFFGQGTRLTVV.

This clone rates as large. This sequence joins TRBV5-1 and TRBJ1-1, with TRBD1 as a possible D gene (5 bases). Looked up from germline, CDR1 is SGHRS and CDR2 is YFSETQ. The CDR3 sequence is 12 residues long. V gave up 4 bases and J gave up 4 bases, with 8 bases separating them. The CDR3 sequence is CASSRTGTEAFF. CDR3 DNA: TGCGCCAGCAGCCGAACAGGCACTGAAGCTTTCTTT.

The genes are TRBV5-6 and TRBJ2-5, with D perhaps TRBD1 (6 bases). The germline V and J ends were trimmed by 4 bases and 5 bases, with 12 bases remaining between them. The CDR3 is 13 residues long. Germline V gives CDR1 SGHDT, CDR2 YYEEEE. CDR3 nucleotide sequence: TGTGCCAGCAGCCCACAGGGCGGCGAGACCCAGTACTTC. Translated, it gives CASSPQGGETQYF.

The rearrangement uses TRBV19 and TRBJ1-1; D perhaps matches TRBD1 (6 bases). The V gene lost 8 bases and the J gene lost 3 bases, with 22 bases spanning the gap. Germline V gene lookup returns CDR1 LNHDA and CDR2 SQIVND (reference sequence). The CDR3 covers 16 residues. The CDR3 region has the DNA TGTGCCAGTTATCAAGACCTCCAAGGGGGATACACTGAAGCTTTCTTT. As protein: CASYQDLQGGYTEAFF.

The gene calls are TRBV11-3 and TRBJ1-1, with D hard to call. V gave up 5 bases and J gave up 3 bases, with 19 bases separating them. The CDR3 length is 16 residues. Germline lookup yields CDR1 SGHNT and CDR2 YENEEA. The CDR3 spells CASSRSFEGWDTEAFF. The CDR3 DNA is TGTGCCAGCAGCCGTTCATTTGAGGGATGGGACACTGAAGCTTTCTTT.

J is TRBJ1-6 and V is TRBV30; TRBD1 matches 7 bases. CDR1 and CDR2 (germline): GTSNPN, SVGIG (reference sequence). The CDR3 has 13 amino acids. Trimming at V came to 4 bases and at J to 10 bases, leaving 7 bases not matched to a gene. The CDR3 protein is CAWTDREWSPLHF. CDR3 nucleotide sequence: TGTGCCTGGACAGACAGGGAGTGGTCACCCCTCCACTTT.

This clone was picked up one time. The chain recombines TRBV7-9 with TRBJ2-3; D remains unclear. Trimming stripped 7 bases from V and 2 bases from J, with 10 bases between. The CDR3 sequence is 13 residues long. Germline lookup yields CDR1 SEHNR and CDR2 FQNEAQ (reference sequence). In nucleotides, the CDR3 is TGTGCCAGCATCCCGAGGAACACAGATACGCAGTATTTT. It codes for CASIPRNTDTQYF.

This clone was seen just once. The J gene is TRBJ1-1, the V gene TRBV4-3; perhaps TRBD1 as D (5 bases). The CDR3 spans 18 residues. Germline V gene data show CDR1 as LGHNA and CDR2 as YSLEER. The germline V and J ends were trimmed by 3 bases and 0 bases, with 20 bases remaining between them. CDR3 in amino acids: CASSHSAEGLGVNTEAFF. The CDR3 nucleotides are TGCGCCAGCAGCCACTCCGCGGAGGGGTTGGGTGTGAACACTGAAGCTTTCTTT.

V usage is TRBV5-4 and J usage is TRBJ2-7; 7 nucleotides agree with TRBD1. Germline V lookup: CDR1 SGHNT, CDR2 YYREEE (reference sequence). The trim removed 0 bases at V and 3 bases at J, leaving 3 bases unmatched. The CDR3 has 14 residues. The CDR3 is CASSLDRGIYEQYF. Here the CDR3 DNA reads TGTGCCAGCAGCTTGGACAGGGGAATCTACGAGCAGTACTTC.

The chain carries TRBV5-8 and TRBJ1-1, with D unclear. Germline-derived CDR1 and CDR2 are SGHTS and YDEGEE. The CDR3 totals 15 residues. V lost 4 bases and J lost 0, with 13 bases in between. The CDR3 spells CASSPGLALNTEAFF. CDR3 nucleotide sequence: TGTGCCAGCAGCCCCGGGTTAGCCTTGAACACTGAAGCTTTCTTT.

In its sample, this clone was seen once. V and J are TRBV27 and TRBJ1-5; 9 bases are shared with TRBD1. In germline, CDR1 is MNHEY, CDR2 SMNVEV (reference sequence). This CDR3 region has 16 residues. J was trimmed by 3 bases and V by 2 bases; bases with no gene match: 5. Here the CDR3 DNA reads TGTGCCAGCAGTTTAACCGGGACAGGGAACAATCAGCCCCAGCATTTT. Protein product: CASSLTGTGNNQPQHF.

The rearrangement joins TRBV5-5 to TRBJ2-3; TRBD1 matches at 8 bases. The CDR3 runs to 17 residues. Germline loops: CDR1 SGHKS, CDR2 YYEKEE (reference sequence). V lost 3 bases and J lost 6; bases outside the gene matches: 15. The CDR3: CASSSPQTTGAMDTQYF. CDR3 sequence (DNA): TGTGCCAGCAGCTCCCCCCAAACGACAGGGGCGATGGATACGCAGTATTTT.

This chain joins TRBV19 and TRBJ2-3, with TRBD2 identical over 9 bases. The length of the CDR3 is 12 residues. With 0 bases clipped from V and 14 bases from J, the junction kept 3 bases outside the gene matches. Germline CDR1 reads LNHDA; CDR2 reads SQIVND (reference sequence). This chain's CDR3 is CASSIEAGGLYF. CDR3 nucleotides: TGTGCCAGTAGTATAGAGGCGGGAGGGCTGTATTTT. Full variable domain (outside the CDR3, taken from reference TRBV19 and TRBJ2-3): DGGITQSPKYLFRKEGQNVTLSCEQNLNHDAMYWYRQDPGQGLRLIYYSQIVNDFQKGDIAEGYSVSREKKESFPLTVTSAQKNPTAFYLCASSIEAGGLYFGPGTRLTVL.

The V gene is TRBV27, the J gene TRBJ2-5; TRBD2 is a possible D gene (5 bases). Germline assignment: CDR1 MNHEY and CDR2 SMNVEV (reference sequence). Trimming shortened V by 0 bases and J by 2 bases, and 10 bases separated the two germline ends. The CDR3 has 15 residues. As DNA, the CDR3 is TGTGCCAGCAGTTTATCGGACTCAGTACAAGAGACCCAGTACTTC. Protein product: CASSLSDSVQETQYF.

The chain couples TRBV4-1 to TRBJ1-1; D is ambiguous. Trimming cost V 0 bases and J 2 bases, with 10 bases left between them. Germline lookup yields CDR1 MGHRA and CDR2 YSYEKL. The CDR3 has 15 amino acids. The CDR3 loop is CASSQDRLSNTEAFF. The CDR3 nucleotides are TGCGCCAGCAGCCAAGATCGGCTTAGCAACACTGAAGCTTTCTTT.